This T cell receptor (beta chain) was recovered during a study of shared clonotypes between healthy human individuals. Study results and caveats: Genetic and exposure-history diversity was limited by the small donor number.

Regarding this clone: Its antigen is currently unknown.

Looked up from germline, CDR1 is MDHEN and CDR2 is SYDVKM. Losses at the gene ends were 4 bases for V and 8 bases for J; bases not matched to a gene: 7. The CDR3 totals 15 residues. The data were produced by immunoSEQ multiplex PCR, yet TCRdb's version contains in-frame clones alone and is incomplete. The sample has around 500,000 clones, around 80% seen once. This chain connects TRBV28 to TRBJ2-1, with 11 bases fitting TRBD2. The source of this sequence is a woman between 40 and 50 years old in good health. Some clones in this sample may be carry-over from other donors' samples. Sequencing was carried out using PBMCs. The CDR3, as DNA: TGTGCCAGCAGTTCACTAGCGGGAGTGACAGATGAGCAGTTCTTC. Its translation: CASSSLAGVTDEQFF.